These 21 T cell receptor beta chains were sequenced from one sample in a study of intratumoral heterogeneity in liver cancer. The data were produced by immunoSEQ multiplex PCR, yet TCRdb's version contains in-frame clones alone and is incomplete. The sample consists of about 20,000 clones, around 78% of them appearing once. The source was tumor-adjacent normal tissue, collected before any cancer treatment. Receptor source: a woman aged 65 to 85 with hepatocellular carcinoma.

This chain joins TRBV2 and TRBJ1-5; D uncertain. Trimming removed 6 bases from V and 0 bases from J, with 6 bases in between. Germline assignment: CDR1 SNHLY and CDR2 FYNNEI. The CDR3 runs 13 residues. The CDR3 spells CASSMNSNQPQHF. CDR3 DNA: TGTGCCAGCAGCATGAATAGCAATCAGCCCCAGCATTTT.

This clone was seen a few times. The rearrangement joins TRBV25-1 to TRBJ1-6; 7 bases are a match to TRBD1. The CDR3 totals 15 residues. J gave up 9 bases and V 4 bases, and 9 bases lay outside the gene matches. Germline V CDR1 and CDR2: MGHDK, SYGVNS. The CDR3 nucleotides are TGTGCCAGCAGTGGGGCAGGGGGTGATGGTTCACCCCTCCACTTT. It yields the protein CASSGAGGDGSPLHF.

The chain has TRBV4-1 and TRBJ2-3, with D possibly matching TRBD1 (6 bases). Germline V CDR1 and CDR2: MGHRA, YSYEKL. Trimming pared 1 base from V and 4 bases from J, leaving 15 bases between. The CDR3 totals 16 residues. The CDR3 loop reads CASSQARGQIPDTQYF. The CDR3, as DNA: TGCGCCAGCAGCCAAGCCCGCGGACAGATTCCAGATACGCAGTATTTT.

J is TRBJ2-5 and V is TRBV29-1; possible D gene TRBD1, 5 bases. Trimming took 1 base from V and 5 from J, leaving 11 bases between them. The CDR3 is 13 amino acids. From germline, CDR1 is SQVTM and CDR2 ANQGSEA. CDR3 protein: CSVEAVAGETQYF. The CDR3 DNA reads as TGCAGCGTTGAAGCGGTAGCAGGGGAGACCCAGTACTTC.

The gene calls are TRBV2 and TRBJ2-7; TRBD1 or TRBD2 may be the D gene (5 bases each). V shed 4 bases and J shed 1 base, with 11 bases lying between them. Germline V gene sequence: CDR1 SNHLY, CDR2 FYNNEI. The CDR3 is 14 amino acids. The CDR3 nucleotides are TGTGCCAGCAGTGGTCAGGGCGGGTCCTACGAGCAGTACTTC. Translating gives CASSGQGGSYEQYF.

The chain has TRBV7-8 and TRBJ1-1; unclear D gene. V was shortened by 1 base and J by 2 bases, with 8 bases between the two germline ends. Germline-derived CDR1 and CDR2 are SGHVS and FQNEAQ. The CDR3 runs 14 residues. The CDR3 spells CASSLVERNTEAFF. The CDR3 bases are TGTGCCAGCAGCTTAGTTGAGAGAAACACTGAAGCTTTCTTT.

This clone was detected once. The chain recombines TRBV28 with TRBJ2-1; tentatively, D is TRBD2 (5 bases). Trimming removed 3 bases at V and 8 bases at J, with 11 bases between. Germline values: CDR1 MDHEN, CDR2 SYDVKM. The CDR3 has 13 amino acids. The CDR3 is CASSLGVPHEQFF. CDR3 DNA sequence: TGTGCCAGCAGTTTGGGAGTTCCCCATGAGCAGTTCTTC.

In DNA, the CDR3 is TGTGCCAGCTCACCAGGGACTGTGGGGGAGACCCAGTACTTC. Encoded protein: CASSPGTVGETQYF. This chain connects TRBV18 to TRBJ2-5; TRBD2 might be the D (6 bases). V lost 2 bases and J 5 bases, leaving 12 bases between the germline ends. CDR1 is KGHSH and CDR2 is LQKENI in the germline V gene. This CDR3 spans 14 amino acids.

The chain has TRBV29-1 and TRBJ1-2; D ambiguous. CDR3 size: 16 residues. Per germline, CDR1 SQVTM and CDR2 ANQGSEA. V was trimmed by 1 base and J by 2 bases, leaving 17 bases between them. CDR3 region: CSVEGWEEDLNYGYTF. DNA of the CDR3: TGCAGCGTTGAAGGTTGGGAGGAGGATCTAAACTATGGCTACACCTTC.

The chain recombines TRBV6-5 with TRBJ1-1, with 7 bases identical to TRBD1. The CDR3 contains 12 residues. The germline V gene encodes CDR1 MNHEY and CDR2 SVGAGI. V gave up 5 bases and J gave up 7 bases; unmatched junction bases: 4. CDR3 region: CASSQRQGEAFF. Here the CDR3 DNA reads TGTGCCAGCAGTCAGAGACAGGGTGAAGCTTTCTTT.

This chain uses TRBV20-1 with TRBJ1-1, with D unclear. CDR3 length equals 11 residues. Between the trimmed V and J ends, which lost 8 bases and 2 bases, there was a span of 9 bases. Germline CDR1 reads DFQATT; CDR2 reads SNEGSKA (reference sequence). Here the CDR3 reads CSPLDNTEAFF. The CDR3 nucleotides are TGCAGTCCCCTGGACAACACTGAAGCTTTCTTT.

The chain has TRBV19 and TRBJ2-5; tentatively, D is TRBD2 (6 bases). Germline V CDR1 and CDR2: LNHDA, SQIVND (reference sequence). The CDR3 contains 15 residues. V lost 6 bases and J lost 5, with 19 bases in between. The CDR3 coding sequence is TGTGCCAGTAGACCGGGACTTACAACTGGGGAGACCCAGTACTTC. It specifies CASRPGLTTGETQYF. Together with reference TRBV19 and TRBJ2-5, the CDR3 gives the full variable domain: DGGITQSPKYLFRKEGQNVTLSCEQNLNHDAMYWYRQDPGQGLRLIYYSQIVNDFQKGDIAEGYSVSREKKESFPLTVTSAQKNPTAFYLCASRPGLTTGETQYFGPGTRLLVL.

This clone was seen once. CDR3 loop: CATTRGTAPTGELFF. The CDR3 DNA follows: TGTGCCACCACTAGAGGCACAGCCCCTACCGGGGAGCTGTTTTTT. The V call is TRBV3-1 (or the pseudogene TRBV3-2), the J call TRBJ2-2; a weak D match, TRBD2 (5 bases). V was trimmed by 10 bases and J by 5 bases, leaving 20 bases between them. The germline V gene has CDR1 LGHDT and CDR2 YNNKEL (reference sequence). This CDR3 spans 15 amino acids.

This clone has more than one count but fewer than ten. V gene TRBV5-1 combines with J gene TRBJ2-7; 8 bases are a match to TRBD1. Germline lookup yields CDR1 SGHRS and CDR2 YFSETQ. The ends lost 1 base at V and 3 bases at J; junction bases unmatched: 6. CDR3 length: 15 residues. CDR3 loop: CASSLQIQGDYEQYF. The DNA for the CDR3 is TGCGCCAGCAGCTTGCAAATACAGGGGGACTACGAGCAGTACTTC.

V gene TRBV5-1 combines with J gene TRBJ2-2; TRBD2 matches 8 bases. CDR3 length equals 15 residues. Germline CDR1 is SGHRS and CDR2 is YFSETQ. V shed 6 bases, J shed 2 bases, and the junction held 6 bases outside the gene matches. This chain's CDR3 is CASTRTSSNTGELFF. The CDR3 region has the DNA TGCGCCAGCACCAGGACTAGCAGTAACACCGGGGAGCTGTTTTTT.

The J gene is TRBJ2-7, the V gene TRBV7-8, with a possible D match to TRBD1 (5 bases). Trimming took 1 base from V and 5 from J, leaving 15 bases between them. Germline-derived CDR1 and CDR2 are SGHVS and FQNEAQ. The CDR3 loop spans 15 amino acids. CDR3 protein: CASSLVDTWSDEQYF. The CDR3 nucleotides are TGTGCCAGCAGCTTAGTGGACACCTGGTCGGACGAGCAGTACTTC.

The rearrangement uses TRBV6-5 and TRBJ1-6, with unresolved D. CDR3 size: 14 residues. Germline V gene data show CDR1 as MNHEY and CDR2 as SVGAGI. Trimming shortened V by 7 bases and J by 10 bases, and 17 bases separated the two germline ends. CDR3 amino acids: CASNPSDTQSPLHF. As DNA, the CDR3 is TGTGCCAGCAATCCGAGTGACACCCAGTCACCCCTCCACTTT.

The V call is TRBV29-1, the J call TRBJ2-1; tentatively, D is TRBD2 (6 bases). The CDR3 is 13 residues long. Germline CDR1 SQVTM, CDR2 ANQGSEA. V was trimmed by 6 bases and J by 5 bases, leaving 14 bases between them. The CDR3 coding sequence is TGCAGCGTCTCTGGGACTGTAAACAATGAGCAGTTCTTC. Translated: CSVSGTVNNEQFF.

The CDR3: CASSPGGLAGGTDTQYF. The CDR3 DNA follows: TGTGCCAGCAGTCCCGGAGGACTAGCGGGAGGGACAGATACGCAGTATTTT. The chain carries TRBV6-4 and TRBJ2-3; 15 nucleotides agree with TRBD2. The V gene's germline CDR1 is MRHNA and CDR2 SNTAGT. J lost 3 bases, V lost 5 bases, and 6 bases had no gene match. This CDR3 contains 17 residues.

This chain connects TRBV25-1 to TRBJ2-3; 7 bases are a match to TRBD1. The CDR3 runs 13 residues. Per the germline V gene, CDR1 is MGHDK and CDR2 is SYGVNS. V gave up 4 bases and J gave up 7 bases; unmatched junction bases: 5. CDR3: CASSGQGLNTQYF. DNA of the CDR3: TGTGCCAGCAGTGGACAGGGTTTGAATACGCAGTATTTT.

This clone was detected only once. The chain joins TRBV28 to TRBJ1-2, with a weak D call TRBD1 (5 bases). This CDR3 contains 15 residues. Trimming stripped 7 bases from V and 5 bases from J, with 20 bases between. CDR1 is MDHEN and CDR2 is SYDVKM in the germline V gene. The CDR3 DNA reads TGTGCCAGCACCACGGGGGGGGAGCCCATATATGGCTACACCTTC. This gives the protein CASTTGGEPIYGYTF.